These 18 T cell receptor beta chains share one sample of origin, sequenced in a study of blood T cell repertoires in COVID-19. TCRdb's copy holds only in-frame clones and misses some; the assay was immunoSEQ multiplex PCR. The table has 350,000 to 450,000 clones, approximately 90% seen once. The specimen sequenced was PBMCs or T cells enriched from blood (not recorded which). The origin of the receptors is a middle-aged woman who had been exposed to COVID-19.

This chain connects TRBV3-1 (or the pseudogene TRBV3-2) to TRBJ1-1, with D uncertain. CDR1 and CDR2 (germline): LGHDT, YNNKEL (reference sequence). V was pared by 8 bases and J by 8 bases, with 12 bases between. The CDR3 loop spans 11 amino acids. The CDR3 here is CASGGRMEAFF. In DNA form, the CDR3 reads TGTGCCAGCGGAGGACGGATGGAAGCTTTCTTT.

The chain carries TRBV15 and TRBJ2-3; TRBD2 might be the D (5 bases). The germline V gene encodes CDR1 LNHNV and CDR2 YYDKDF (reference sequence). Trimming shortened V by 1 base and J by 6 bases, and 17 bases separated the two germline ends. The CDR3 sequence is 16 residues long. CDR3 coding DNA: TGTGCCACCAGCAGAGGGAAGGGAGTGGCAACGGATACGCAGTATTTT. It is translated as CATSRGKGVATDTQYF. Full variable domain (remainder filled in from reference TRBV15 and TRBJ2-3): DAMVIQNPRYQVTQFGKPVTLSCSQTLNHNVMYWYQQKSSQAPKLLFHYYDKDFNNEADTPDNFQSRRPNTSFCFLDIRSPGLGDTAMYLCATSRGKGVATDTQYFGPGTRLTVL.

The chain recombines TRBV4-1 with TRBJ1-2; D is ambiguous. CDR1 and CDR2 from the germline V gene are MGHRA and YSYEKL. The CDR3 runs 15 residues. The V and J ends lost 2 bases and 3 bases respectively, with 13 bases between them. The CDR3 DNA sequence: TGCGCCAGCAGCCAAATAAGGGCGGAGGACTATGGCTACACCTTC. Its translation is CASSQIRAEDYGYTF.

This clone was detected once. The chain links TRBV30 to TRBJ2-7, with a weak D call TRBD2 (5 bases). The V and J ends lost 3 bases and 7 bases respectively, with 13 bases between them. The CDR3 runs 12 residues. Germline V gene sequence: CDR1 GTSNPN, CDR2 SVGIG (reference sequence). CDR3 DNA sequence: TGTGCCTGGAGGGGAGCTAGTCAGGAGCAGTACTTC. It codes for CAWRGASQEQYF.

The chain combines TRBV6-5 with TRBJ1-5; maybe TRBD1 (5 bases). V gave up 6 bases and J gave up 4 bases, with 16 bases separating them. Germline loops: CDR1 MNHEY, CDR2 SVGAGI. This CDR3 contains 15 residues. The chain's CDR3 is CASRPDSLLNQPQHF. CDR3 sequence (DNA): TGTGCCAGCAGACCCGACAGCCTCTTGAATCAGCCCCAGCATTTT.

V is TRBV27 and J is TRBJ2-7; 10 nucleotides match TRBD1. Germline V gives CDR1 MNHEY, CDR2 SMNVEV (reference sequence). This CDR3 is built from 15 residues. With V trimmed by 4 bases and J by 5 bases, 8 bases remained unmatched. The CDR3 DNA is TGTGCCAGCAGTTCGGCTTGGACAGGGGGGAACGAGCAGTACTTC. Its translation is CASSSAWTGGNEQYF.

The chain couples TRBV5-5 to TRBJ1-5; D not certain. CDR1 and CDR2 (germline): SGHKS, YYEKEE (reference sequence). CDR3 length equals 15 residues. V lost 4 bases and J lost 6, with 17 bases in between. The CDR3: CASSPLEGATQPQHF. DNA of the CDR3: TGTGCCAGCAGCCCTCTTGAGGGAGCCACTCAGCCCCAGCATTTT.

The rearrangement links TRBV7-9 to TRBJ2-7, with D possibly TRBD1 on 5 matching bases. The V end lost 4 bases, the J end lost 6 bases, and 13 bases lay between the germline ends. The CDR3 runs 13 residues. Per the germline V gene, CDR1 is SEHNR and CDR2 is FQNEAQ (reference sequence). CDR3 nucleotide sequence: TGTGCCAGCAGCTGGCGACAGTCCGCCGAGCAGTACTTC. Translating it yields CASSWRQSAEQYF.

V is TRBV2 and J is TRBJ2-7, with TRBD2 matching 12 bases. The CDR3 length is 15 residues. Trimming cost V 5 bases and J 8 bases; bases outside gene matches: 10. Germline V lookup: CDR1 SNHLY, CDR2 FYNNEI. This CDR3 reads CASSSPGTSGRKQYF. DNA of the CDR3: TGTGCCAGCAGTTCCCCCGGCACTAGCGGGAGGAAGCAGTACTTC.

The rearrangement joins TRBV7-2 to TRBJ2-7, with 10 nucleotides matching TRBD1. Germline values: CDR1 SGHTA, CDR2 FQGNSA. The CDR3 runs 14 residues. The ends lost 5 bases at V and 2 bases at J; junction bases unmatched: 3. The CDR3 nucleotides are TGTGCCAGCAGCCCTGGGACAGGGGCCTACGAGCAGTACTTC. As protein: CASSPGTGAYEQYF.

Concerning this clone: Other DNA sequences of this sample code for an identical CDR3. This chain connects TRBV18 to TRBJ1-1, with TRBD1 matching 10 bases. The CDR3 is 13 residues long. Trimming at V came to 2 bases and at J to 6 bases, leaving 0 bases not matched to a gene. In germline, CDR1 is KGHSH, CDR2 LQKENI. The CDR3 nucleotides are TGTGCCAGCTCACCAGGGACAGGGGCTGAAGCTTTCTTT. Translation gives CASSPGTGAEAFF.

The chain employs TRBV2 and TRBJ1-3; D uncertain. CDR1 and CDR2 from the germline V gene are SNHLY and FYNNEI. This CDR3 is 13 amino acids long. V lost 1 base to trimming and J lost 14 bases, with 15 bases between them. The CDR3 loop is CASSEGAGTDLYF. The DNA for the CDR3 is TGTGCCAGCAGTGAAGGGGCAGGCACAGATCTATATTTT.

The chain joins TRBV24-1 to TRBJ2-1, with no clear D. V was trimmed by 6 bases and J by 2 bases, leaving 22 bases between them. The CDR3 contains 18 residues. Germline CDR1 reads KGHDR; CDR2 reads SFDVKD. The CDR3 bases are TGTGCCACCAGTCCCGGTTTCAGGCGTATCACGCCCTACAATGAGCAGTTCTTC. This sequence encodes CATSPGFRRITPYNEQFF.

This chain joins TRBV30 and TRBJ2-7, with 8 nucleotides matching TRBD2. Germline loops: CDR1 GTSNPN, CDR2 SVGIG (reference sequence). The CDR3 contains 13 residues. Trimming cost V 5 bases and J 4 bases; bases outside gene matches: 7. As DNA, the CDR3 is TGTGCCTGGGAGGGTGGCGGGAGGTACGAGCAGTACTTC. It codes for CAWEGGGRYEQYF.

The V call is TRBV9, the J call TRBJ2-1, with TRBD2 matching 7 bases. The V segment lost 0 bases and the J segment 4 bases; nucleotides outside the gene matches: 7. The CDR3 covers 16 residues. Germline-derived CDR1 and CDR2 are SGDLS and YYNGEE. CDR3 sequence: CASSVGPRGDYNEQFF. The DNA for the CDR3 is TGTGCCAGCAGCGTAGGTCCCCGGGGGGATTACAATGAGCAGTTCTTC.

V and J are TRBV5-1 and TRBJ2-1; TRBD2 agrees at 7 bases. Germline V lookup: CDR1 SGHRS, CDR2 YFSETQ. Trimming cost V 0 bases and J 3 bases; bases outside gene matches: 3. The CDR3 is made up of 15 amino acids. The CDR3 nucleotides read TGCGCCAGCAGCTTGGGCGGCGGGGGCTACAATGAGCAGTTCTTC. Amino acid sequence: CASSLGGGGYNEQFF.

This clone was found once. The chain recombines TRBV6-5 with TRBJ2-1; no reliable D call. V lost 4 bases and J 6 bases, leaving 13 bases between the germline ends. Germline V lookup: CDR1 MNHEY, CDR2 SVGAGI. The CDR3 contains 14 residues. The CDR3 nucleotides read TGTGCCAGCAGTTCCCCGCGACATTTCAATGAGCAGTTCTTC. Its translation is CASSSPRHFNEQFF.

The chain has TRBV12-3 or TRBV12-4 and TRBJ2-7; D not certain. Trimming removed 1 base from V and 5 bases from J, with 9 bases in between. The CDR3 is made up of 13 amino acids. The CDR3: CASSLGQAHEQYF. CDR3 sequence (DNA): TGTGCCAGCAGTTTAGGTCAGGCCCACGAGCAGTACTTC.